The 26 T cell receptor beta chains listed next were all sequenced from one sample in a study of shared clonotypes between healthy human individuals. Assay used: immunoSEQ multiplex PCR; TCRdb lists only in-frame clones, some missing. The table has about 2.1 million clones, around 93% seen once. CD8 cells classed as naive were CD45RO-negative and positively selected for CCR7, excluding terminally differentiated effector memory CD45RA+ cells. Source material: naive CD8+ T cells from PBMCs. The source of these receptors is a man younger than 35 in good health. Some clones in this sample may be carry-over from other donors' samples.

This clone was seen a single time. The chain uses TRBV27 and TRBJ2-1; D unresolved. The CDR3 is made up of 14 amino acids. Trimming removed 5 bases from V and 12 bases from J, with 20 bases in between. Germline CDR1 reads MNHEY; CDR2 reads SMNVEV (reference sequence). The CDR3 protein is CASSPVGALQGQFF. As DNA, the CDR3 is TGTGCCAGCAGTCCCGTGGGCGCCCTACAAGGGCAGTTCTTC.

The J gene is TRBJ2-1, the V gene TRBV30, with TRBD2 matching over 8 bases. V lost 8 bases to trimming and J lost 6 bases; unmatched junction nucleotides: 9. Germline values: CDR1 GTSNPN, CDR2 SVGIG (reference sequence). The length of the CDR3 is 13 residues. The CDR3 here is CARRGLDLNEQFF. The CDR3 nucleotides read TGTGCCCGCCGGGGACTAGACCTCAATGAGCAGTTCTTC.

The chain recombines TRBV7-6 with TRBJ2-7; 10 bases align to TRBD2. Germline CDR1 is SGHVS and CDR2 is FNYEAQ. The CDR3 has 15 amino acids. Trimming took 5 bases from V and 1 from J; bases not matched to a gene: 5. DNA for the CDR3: TGTGCCAGCAGCCAGGGTAGCGGGAGGTCCTACGAGCAGTACTTC. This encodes CASSQGSGRSYEQYF.

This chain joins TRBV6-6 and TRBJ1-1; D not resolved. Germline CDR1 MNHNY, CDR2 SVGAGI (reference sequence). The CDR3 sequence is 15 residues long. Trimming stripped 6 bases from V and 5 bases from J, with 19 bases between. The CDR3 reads CASSHLPGPPTEAFF. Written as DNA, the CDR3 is TGTGCCAGCAGCCACCTACCGGGCCCCCCAACTGAAGCTTTCTTT.

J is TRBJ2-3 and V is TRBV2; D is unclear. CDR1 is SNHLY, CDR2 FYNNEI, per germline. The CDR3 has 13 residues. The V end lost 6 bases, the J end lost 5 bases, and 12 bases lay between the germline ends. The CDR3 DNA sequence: TGTGCCAGCAGAGAACGACCAGAAGATACGCAGTATTTT. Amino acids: CASRERPEDTQYF.

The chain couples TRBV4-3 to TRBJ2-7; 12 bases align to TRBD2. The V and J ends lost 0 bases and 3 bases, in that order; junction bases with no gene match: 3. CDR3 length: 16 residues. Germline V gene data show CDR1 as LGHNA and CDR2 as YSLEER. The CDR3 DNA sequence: TGCGCCAGCAGCCAAGACTCGACTAGCGGGAGCTACGAGCAGTACTTC. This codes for CASSQDSTSGSYEQYF.

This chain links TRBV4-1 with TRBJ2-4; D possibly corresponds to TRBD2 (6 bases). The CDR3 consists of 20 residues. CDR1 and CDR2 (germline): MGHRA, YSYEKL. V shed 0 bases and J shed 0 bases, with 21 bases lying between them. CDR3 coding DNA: TGCGCCAGCAGCCAAGATCGAGTAGCGGAAGAACCATTAGCCAAAAACATTCAGTACTTC. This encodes CASSQDRVAEEPLAKNIQYF.

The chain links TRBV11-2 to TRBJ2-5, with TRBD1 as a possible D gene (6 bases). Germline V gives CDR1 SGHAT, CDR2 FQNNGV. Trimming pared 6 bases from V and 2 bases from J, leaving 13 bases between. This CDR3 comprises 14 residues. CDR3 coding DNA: TGTGCCAGCAGGTCAAGGACAGCGCAAGAGACCCAGTACTTC. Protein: CASRSRTAQETQYF. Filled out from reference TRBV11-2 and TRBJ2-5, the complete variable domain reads EAGVAQSPRYKIIEKRQSVAFWCNPISGHATLYWYQQILGQGPKLLIQFQNNGVVDDSQLPKDRFSAERLKGVDSTLKIQPAKLEDSAVYLCASRSRTAQETQYFGPGTRLLVL.

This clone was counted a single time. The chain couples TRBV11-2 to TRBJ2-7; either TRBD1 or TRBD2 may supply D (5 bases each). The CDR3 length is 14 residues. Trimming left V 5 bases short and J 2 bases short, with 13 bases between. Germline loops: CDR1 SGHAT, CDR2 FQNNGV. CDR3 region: CASSTSGGAYEQYF. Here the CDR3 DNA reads TGTGCCAGCAGCACCAGTGGGGGTGCCTACGAGCAGTACTTC.

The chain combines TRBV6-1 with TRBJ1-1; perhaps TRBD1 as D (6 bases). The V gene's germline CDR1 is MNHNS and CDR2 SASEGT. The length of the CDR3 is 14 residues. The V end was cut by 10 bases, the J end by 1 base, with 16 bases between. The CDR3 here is CATGEGGPNTEAFF. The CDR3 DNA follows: TGTGCCACCGGGGAGGGGGGGCCGAACACTGAAGCTTTCTTT.

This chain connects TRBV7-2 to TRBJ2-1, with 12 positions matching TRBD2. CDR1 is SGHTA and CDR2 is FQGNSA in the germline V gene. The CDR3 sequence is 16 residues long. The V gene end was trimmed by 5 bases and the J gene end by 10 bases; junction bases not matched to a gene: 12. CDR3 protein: CASSQYPGLAGKEQFF. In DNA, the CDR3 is TGTGCCAGCAGCCAATACCCGGGACTAGCGGGTAAGGAGCAGTTCTTC. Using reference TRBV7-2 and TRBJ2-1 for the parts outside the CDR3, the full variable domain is GAGVSQSPSNKVTEKGKDVELRCDPISGHTALYWYRQSLGQGLEFLIYFQGNSAPDKSGLPSDRFSAERTGGSVSTLTIQRTQQEDSAVYLCASSQYPGLAGKEQFFGPGTRLTVL.

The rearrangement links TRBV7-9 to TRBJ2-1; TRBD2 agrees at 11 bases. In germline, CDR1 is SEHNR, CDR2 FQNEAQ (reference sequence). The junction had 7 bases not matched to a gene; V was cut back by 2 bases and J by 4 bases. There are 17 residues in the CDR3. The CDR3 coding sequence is TGTGCCAGCAGCTTATCGACTAGCGGGACGTTTTACAATGAGCAGTTCTTC. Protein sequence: CASSLSTSGTFYNEQFF.

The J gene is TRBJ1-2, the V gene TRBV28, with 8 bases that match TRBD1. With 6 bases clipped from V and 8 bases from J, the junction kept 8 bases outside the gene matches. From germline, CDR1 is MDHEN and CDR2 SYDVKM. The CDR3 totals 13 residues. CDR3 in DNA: TGTGCCAGCAGGCCTACAGGGGGAGGAGGCTACACCTTC. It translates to CASRPTGGGGYTF.

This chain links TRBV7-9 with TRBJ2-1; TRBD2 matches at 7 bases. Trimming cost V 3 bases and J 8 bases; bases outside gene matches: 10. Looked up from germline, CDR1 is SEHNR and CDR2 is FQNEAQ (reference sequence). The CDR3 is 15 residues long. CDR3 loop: CASSFGGSSGDEQFF. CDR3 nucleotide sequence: TGTGCCAGCAGCTTCGGCGGGAGTTCGGGTGATGAGCAGTTCTTC.

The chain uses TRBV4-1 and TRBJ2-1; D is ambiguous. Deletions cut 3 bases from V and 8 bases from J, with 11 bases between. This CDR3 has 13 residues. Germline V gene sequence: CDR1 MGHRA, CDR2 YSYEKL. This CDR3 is CASSQTLWDEQFF. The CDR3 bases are TGCGCCAGCAGCCAGACCTTATGGGATGAGCAGTTCTTC.

In DNA, the CDR3 is TGTGCCAGCAGCTTAGTAGTCCGCCCATTCGAGCAGTACTTC. It codes for CASSLVVRPFEQYF. This sequence joins TRBV7-9 and TRBJ2-7; D not resolved. Germline values: CDR1 SEHNR, CDR2 FQNEAQ (reference sequence). V lost 1 base to trimming and J lost 6 bases, with 13 bases between them. This CDR3 is built from 14 residues.

This CDR3 reads CASSRPVAANTGELFF. The CDR3 nucleotides read TGTGCCAGCAGCCGCCCTGTTGCCGCGAACACCGGGGAGCTGTTTTTT. The rearrangement uses TRBV7-9 and TRBJ2-2; D not resolved. V was trimmed by 5 bases and J by 0 bases, leaving 13 bases between them. The CDR3 is made up of 16 amino acids. Germline V gene sequence: CDR1 SEHNR, CDR2 FQNEAQ (reference sequence).

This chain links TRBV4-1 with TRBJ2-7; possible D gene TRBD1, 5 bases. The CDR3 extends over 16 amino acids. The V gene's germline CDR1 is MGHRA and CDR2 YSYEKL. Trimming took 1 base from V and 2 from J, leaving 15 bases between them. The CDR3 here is CASSQVGHTGTYEQYF. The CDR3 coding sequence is TGCGCCAGCAGCCAAGTAGGGCATACAGGAACCTACGAGCAGTACTTC.

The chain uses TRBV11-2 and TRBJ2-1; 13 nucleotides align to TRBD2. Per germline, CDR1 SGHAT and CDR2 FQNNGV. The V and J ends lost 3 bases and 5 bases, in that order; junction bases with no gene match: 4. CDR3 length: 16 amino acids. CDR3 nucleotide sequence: TGTGCCAGCAGCTTGGGACTAGCGGGGAGGGACAATGAGCAGTTCTTC. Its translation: CASSLGLAGRDNEQFF. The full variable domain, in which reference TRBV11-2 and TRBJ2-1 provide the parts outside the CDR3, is EAGVAQSPRYKIIEKRQSVAFWCNPISGHATLYWYQQILGQGPKLLIQFQNNGVVDDSQLPKDRFSAERLKGVDSTLKIQPAKLEDSAVYLCASSLGLAGRDNEQFFGPGTRLTVL.

The CDR3 sequence: CSVPQANEQFF. The CDR3 DNA reads TGCAGCGTCCCTCAGGCGAATGAGCAGTTCTTC. This rearrangement joins TRBV29-1 to TRBJ2-1; no firm D call. The V end was cut by 6 bases, the J end by 7 bases, with 10 bases between. The CDR3 loop spans 11 amino acids. Germline-derived CDR1 and CDR2 are SQVTM and ANQGSEA.

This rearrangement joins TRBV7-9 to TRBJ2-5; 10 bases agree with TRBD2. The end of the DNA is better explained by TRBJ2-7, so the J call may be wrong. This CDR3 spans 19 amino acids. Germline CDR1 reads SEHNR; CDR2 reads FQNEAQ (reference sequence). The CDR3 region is CASSLVSSGSMGALYEQYF. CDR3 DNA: TGTGCCAGCAGCTTAGTGTCTAGCGGGAGTATGGGGGCCCTGTACGAGCAGTACTTC.

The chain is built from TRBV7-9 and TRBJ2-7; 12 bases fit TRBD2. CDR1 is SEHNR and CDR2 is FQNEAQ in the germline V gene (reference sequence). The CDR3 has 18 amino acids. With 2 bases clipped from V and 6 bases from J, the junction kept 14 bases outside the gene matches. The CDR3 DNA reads TGTGCCAGCAGCTTACCGCCTAGCGGGAGGGCCATGGGGCTCGAGCAGTACTTC. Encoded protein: CASSLPPSGRAMGLEQYF.

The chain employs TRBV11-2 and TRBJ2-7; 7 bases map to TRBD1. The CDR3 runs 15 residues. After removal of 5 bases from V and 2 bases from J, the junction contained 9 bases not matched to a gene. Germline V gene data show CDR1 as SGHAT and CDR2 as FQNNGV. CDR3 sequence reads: CASSTTGTVPYEQYF. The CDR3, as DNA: TGTGCCAGCAGCACAACCGGGACAGTGCCCTACGAGCAGTACTTC.

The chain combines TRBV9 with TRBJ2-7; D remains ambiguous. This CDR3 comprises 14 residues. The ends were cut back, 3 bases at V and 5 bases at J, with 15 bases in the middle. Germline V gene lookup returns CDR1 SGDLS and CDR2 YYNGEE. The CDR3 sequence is CASSGTLPWDEQYF. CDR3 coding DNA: TGTGCCAGCAGCGGGACCTTACCCTGGGACGAGCAGTACTTC.

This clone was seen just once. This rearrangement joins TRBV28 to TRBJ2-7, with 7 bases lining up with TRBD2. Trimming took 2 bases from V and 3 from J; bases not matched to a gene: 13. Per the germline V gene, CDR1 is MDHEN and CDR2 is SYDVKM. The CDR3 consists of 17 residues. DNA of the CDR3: TGTGCCAGCAGTTTACCCCCGGGGGGAGAAACCTACTACGAGCAGTACTTC. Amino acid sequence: CASSLPPGGETYYEQYF.

CDR3: CASRRDSDNEQFF. The CDR3 coding sequence is TGTGCCAGCAGGCGAGACTCGGACAATGAGCAGTTCTTC. V is TRBV27 and J is TRBJ2-1; D ambiguous. Trimming removed 6 bases at V and 5 bases at J, with 11 bases between. Germline CDR1 and CDR2: MNHEY and SMNVEV (reference sequence). CDR3 size: 13 residues.